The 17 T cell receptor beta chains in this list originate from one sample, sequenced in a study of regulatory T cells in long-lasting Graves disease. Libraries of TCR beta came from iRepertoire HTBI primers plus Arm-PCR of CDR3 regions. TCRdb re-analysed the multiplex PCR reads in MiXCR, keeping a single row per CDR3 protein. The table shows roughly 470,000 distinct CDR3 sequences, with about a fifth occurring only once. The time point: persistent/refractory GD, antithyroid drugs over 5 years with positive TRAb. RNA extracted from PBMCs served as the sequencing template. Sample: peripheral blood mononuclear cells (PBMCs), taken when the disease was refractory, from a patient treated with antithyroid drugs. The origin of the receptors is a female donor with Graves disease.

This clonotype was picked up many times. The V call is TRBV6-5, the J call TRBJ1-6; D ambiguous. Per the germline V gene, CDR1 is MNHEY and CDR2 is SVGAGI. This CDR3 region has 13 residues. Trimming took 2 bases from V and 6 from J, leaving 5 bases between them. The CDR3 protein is CASSYGSNSPLHF. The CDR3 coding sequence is TGTGCCAGCAGTTACGGATCTAATTCACCCCTCCACTTT.

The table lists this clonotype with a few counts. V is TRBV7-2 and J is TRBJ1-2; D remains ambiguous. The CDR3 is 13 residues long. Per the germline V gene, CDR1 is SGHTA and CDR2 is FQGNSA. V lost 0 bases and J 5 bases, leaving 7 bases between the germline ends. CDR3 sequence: CASSLAQEYGYTF. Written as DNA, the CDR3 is TGTGCCAGCAGCTTAGCGCAAGAGTATGGCTACACCTTC.

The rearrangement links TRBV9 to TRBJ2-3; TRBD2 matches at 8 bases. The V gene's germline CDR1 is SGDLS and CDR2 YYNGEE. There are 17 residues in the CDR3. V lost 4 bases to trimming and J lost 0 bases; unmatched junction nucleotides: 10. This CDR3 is CASSPQVAGLSTDTQYF. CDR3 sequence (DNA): TGTGCCAGCAGCCCCCAAGTAGCGGGACTCAGCACAGATACGCAGTATTTT.

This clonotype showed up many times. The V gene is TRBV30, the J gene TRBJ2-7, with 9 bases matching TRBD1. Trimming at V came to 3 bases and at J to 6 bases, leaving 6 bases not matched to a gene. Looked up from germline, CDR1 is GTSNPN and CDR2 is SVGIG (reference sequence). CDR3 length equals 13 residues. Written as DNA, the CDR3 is TGTGCCTGGAGCCACAAGGACAGGGGCGAGCAGTACTTC. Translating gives CAWSHKDRGEQYF.

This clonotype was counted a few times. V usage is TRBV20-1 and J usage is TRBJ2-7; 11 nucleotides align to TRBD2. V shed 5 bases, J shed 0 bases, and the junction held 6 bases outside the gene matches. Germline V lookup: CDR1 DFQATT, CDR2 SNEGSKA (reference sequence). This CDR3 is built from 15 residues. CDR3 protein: CSAQDSGRASYEQYF. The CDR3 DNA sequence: TGCAGTGCTCAGGATAGCGGGAGGGCCTCCTACGAGCAGTACTTC.

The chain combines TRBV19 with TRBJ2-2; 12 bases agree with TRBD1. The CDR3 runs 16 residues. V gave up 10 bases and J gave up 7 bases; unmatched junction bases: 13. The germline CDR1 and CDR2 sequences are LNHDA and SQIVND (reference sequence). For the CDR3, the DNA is TGTGCCACCACGAAGGGAGGGACAGGGGGCGGCGGGGAGCTGTTTTTT. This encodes CATTKGGTGGGGELFF.

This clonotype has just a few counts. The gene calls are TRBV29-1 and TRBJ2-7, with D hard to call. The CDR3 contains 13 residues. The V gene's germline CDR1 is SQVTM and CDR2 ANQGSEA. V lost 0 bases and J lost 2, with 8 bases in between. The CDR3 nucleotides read TGCAGCGTTGAAGATTCACTTACCTACGAGCAGTACTTC. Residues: CSVEDSLTYEQYF.

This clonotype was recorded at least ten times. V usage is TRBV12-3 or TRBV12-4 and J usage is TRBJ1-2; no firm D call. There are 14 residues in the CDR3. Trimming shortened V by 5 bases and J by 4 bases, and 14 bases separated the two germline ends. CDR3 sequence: CASSRAGSSYGYTF. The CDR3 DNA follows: TGTGCCAGCAGTCGGGCCGGGAGCTCCTATGGCTACACCTTC.

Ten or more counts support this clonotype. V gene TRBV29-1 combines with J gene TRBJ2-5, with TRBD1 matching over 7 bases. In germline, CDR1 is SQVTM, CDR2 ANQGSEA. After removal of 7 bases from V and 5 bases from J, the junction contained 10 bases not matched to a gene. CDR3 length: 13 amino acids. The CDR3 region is CSAPPTGLETQYF. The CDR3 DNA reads TGCAGCGCCCCCCCGACAGGGTTGGAGACCCAGTACTTC.

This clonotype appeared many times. CDR3 nucleotides: TGTGCCAGCAGCGATAGAGACACCGGGGAGCTGTTTTTT. As protein: CASSDRDTGELFF. This chain links TRBV12-3 or TRBV12-4 with TRBJ2-2; unclear D gene. Trimming shortened V by 6 bases and J by 3 bases, and 8 bases separated the two germline ends. The CDR3 consists of 13 residues.

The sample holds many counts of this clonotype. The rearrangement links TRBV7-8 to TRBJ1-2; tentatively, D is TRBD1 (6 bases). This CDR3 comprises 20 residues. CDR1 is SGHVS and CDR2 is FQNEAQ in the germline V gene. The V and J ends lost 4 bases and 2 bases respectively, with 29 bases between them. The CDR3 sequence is CASSYVAMGFGQQQNYGYTF. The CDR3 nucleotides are TGTGCCAGCAGCTACGTCGCGATGGGCTTCGGACAGCAGCAGAACTATGGCTACACCTTC.

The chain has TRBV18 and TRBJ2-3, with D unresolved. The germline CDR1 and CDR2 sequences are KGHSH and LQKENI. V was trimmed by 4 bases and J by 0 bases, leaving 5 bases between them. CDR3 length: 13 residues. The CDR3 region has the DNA TGTGCCAGCTCACAGACTAGCACAGATACGCAGTATTTT. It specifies CASSQTSTDTQYF.

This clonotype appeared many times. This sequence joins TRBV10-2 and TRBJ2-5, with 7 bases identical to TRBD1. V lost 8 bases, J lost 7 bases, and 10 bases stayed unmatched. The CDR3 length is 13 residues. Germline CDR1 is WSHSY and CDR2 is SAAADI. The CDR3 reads CASETEGALTQYF. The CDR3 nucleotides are TGCGCCAGCGAGACCGAGGGGGCACTGACCCAGTACTTC.

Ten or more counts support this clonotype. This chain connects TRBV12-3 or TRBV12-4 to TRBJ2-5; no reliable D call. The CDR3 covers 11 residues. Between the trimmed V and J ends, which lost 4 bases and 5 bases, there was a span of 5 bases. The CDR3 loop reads CASSWDETQYF. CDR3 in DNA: TGTGCCAGCAGTTGGGATGAGACCCAGTACTTC.

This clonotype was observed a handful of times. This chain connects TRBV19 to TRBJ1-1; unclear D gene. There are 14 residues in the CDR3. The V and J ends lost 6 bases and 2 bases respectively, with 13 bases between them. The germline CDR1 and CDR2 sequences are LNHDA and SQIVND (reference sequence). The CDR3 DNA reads TGTGCCAGTAGCAGCCTAGACGGTAACACTGAAGCTTTCTTT. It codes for CASSSLDGNTEAFF. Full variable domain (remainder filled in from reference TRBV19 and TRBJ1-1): DGGITQSPKYLFRKEGQNVTLSCEQNLNHDAMYWYRQDPGQGLRLIYYSQIVNDFQKGDIAEGYSVSREKKESFPLTVTSAQKNPTAFYLCASSSLDGNTEAFFGQGTRLTVV.

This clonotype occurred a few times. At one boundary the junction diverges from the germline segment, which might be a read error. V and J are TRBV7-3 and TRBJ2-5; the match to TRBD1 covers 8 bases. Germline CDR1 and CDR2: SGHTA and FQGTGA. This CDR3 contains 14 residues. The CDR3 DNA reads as TGTGCCAGCAGCATCGACAGGGGAAGGGAGACCCAGTGCTTC. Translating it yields CASSIDRGRETQCF.

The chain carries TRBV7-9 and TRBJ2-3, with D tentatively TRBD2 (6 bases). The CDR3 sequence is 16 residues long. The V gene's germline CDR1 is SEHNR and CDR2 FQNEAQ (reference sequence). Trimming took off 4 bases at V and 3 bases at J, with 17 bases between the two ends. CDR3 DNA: TGTGCCAGCAGCTCGTACGCGCGGGAAGGGACAGATACGCAGTATTTT. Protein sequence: CASSSYAREGTDTQYF.